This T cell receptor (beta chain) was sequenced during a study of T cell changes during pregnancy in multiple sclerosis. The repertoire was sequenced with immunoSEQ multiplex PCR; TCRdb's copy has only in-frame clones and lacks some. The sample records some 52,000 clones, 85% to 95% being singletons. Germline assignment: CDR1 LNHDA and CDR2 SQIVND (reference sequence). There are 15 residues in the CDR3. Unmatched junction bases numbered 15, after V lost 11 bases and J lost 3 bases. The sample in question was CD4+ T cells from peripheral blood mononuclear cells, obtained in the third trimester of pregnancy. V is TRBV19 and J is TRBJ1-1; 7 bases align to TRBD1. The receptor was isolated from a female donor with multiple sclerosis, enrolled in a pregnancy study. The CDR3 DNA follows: TGTGCCTGCCGAGGACAGGACTCCAGACACACTGAAGCTTTCTTT. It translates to CACRGQDSRHTEAFF.